This entry is about one T cell receptor (beta chain). Here immunoSEQ multiplex PCR was the method, and the copy in TCRdb shows in-frame clones only, minus some. Of tens of thousands of clones listed, over 90% are singletons. This record comes from a study of T cell changes during pregnancy in multiple sclerosis. In germline, CDR1 is SEHNR, CDR2 FQNEAQ (reference sequence). V dropped 1 base and J dropped 5; count of bases not matched to a gene: 7. The CDR3 has 15 residues. This receptor was identified in a female donor with multiple sclerosis, enrolled in a pregnancy study. The sample was peripheral blood, taken after pregnancy. The V and J genes are TRBV7-9 and TRBJ1-1, with 7 positions matching TRBD1. DNA for the CDR3: TGTGCCAGCAGCTTAGGAGGGGGCGTCAGGACTGAAGCTTTCTTT. Its protein is CASSLGGGVRTEAFF. Drawing the rest from reference TRBV7-9 and TRBJ1-1, the complete variable domain is DTGVSQNPRHKITKRGQNVTFRCDPISEHNRLYWYRQTLGQGPEFLTYFQNEAQLEKSRLLSDRFSAERPKGSFSTLEIQRTEQGDSAMYLCASSLGGGVRTEAFFGQGTRLTVV.